These 8 T cell receptor beta chains were all obtained from the same sample, sequenced in a study of cytomegalovirus exposure and HLA in healthy donors. Use of 60 Vbeta and 13 Jbeta primers characterized the PCR. This table comes from immunoSEQ multiplex PCR, and its TCRdb copy is limited to in-frame clones, with some not included. The table includes approximately 140,000 clones, about two thirds detected once. Sequences were obtained from PBMCs. The receptor set was obtained from a woman aged 60 to 75 in good health and CMV-seropositive.

The chain employs TRBV4-1 and TRBJ2-5; no definite D call. Germline lookup yields CDR1 MGHRA and CDR2 YSYEKL. The CDR3 consists of 14 residues. The V end lost 1 base, the J end lost 13 bases, and 19 bases lay between the germline ends. DNA of the CDR3: TGCGCCAGCAGCCAAGGCTCAAGCTCCTACGAGCGGTACTTC. Encoded protein: CASSQGSSSYERYF.

This clone was counted a few times. The chain's CDR3 is CASREGTVDYGYTF. CDR3 sequence (DNA): TGTGCCAGCCGGGAAGGCACAGTCGACTATGGCTACACCTTC. The genes are TRBV18 and TRBJ1-2; no definite D call. Germline loops: CDR1 KGHSH, CDR2 LQKENI. This CDR3 region has 14 residues. Trimming removed 8 bases from V and 3 bases from J, with 16 bases in between.

The CDR3 DNA reads TGTGCCAGTAGTATAGAGGAGGACAGATGGAGCGAGCAGTACTTC. Translation gives CASSIEEDRWSEQYF. The J gene is TRBJ2-7, the V gene TRBV19, with a weak D call TRBD1 (6 bases). Trimming cost V 0 bases and J 6 bases, with 15 bases left between them. The CDR3 runs 15 residues. Germline V gives CDR1 LNHDA, CDR2 SQIVND (reference sequence).

Details on this clone: The sample has other DNA sequences that encode this CDR3 too. The chain couples TRBV9 to TRBJ1-1; possible D gene TRBD1, 6 bases. The V gene's germline CDR1 is SGDLS and CDR2 YYNGEE. CDR3 length equals 13 residues. V lost 0 bases and J 4 bases, leaving 7 bases between the germline ends. The CDR3 loop reads CASSVGRGTEAFF. The CDR3 nucleotides are TGTGCCAGCAGCGTAGGCAGGGGCACTGAAGCTTTCTTT. The entire variable domain, with the rest obtained from reference TRBV9 and TRBJ1-1, is as follows: DSGVTQTPKHLITATGQRVTLRCSPRSGDLSVYWYQQSLDQGLQFLIQYYNGEERAKGNILERFSAQQFPDLHSELNLSSLELGDSALYFCASSVGRGTEAFFGQGTRLTVV.

This clone has just one count. The chain is built from TRBV19 and TRBJ2-3; 11 bases align to TRBD2. V was clipped by 1 base and J by 0 bases; unmatched bases: 0. Per germline, CDR1 LNHDA and CDR2 SQIVND (reference sequence). CDR3 length: 16 amino acids. CDR3 coding DNA: TGTGCCAGTAGTATAGGGACTAGCGGGAGCACAGATACGCAGTATTTT. This sequence encodes CASSIGTSGSTDTQYF.

V gene TRBV6-5 combines with J gene TRBJ1-5, with 8 bases that match TRBD1. This CDR3 is 14 amino acids long. CDR1 is MNHEY and CDR2 is SVGAGI in the germline V gene. With 6 bases clipped from V and 6 bases from J, the junction kept 7 bases outside the gene matches. The CDR3 coding sequence is TGTGCCAGCAGCTCCCAGGGGGCCGGTCAGCCCCAGCATTTT. This translates into CASSSQGAGQPQHF.

The genes are TRBV6-1 and TRBJ2-7, with 7 bases aligning to TRBD1. CDR3 length equals 15 residues. The V and J ends lost 7 bases and 0 bases, in that order; junction bases with no gene match: 9. From germline, CDR1 is MNHNS and CDR2 SASEGT. CDR3 DNA sequence: TGTGCCAGCATTTTAGACAGGGCCAGCTCCTACGAGCAGTACTTC. It translates to CASILDRASSYEQYF.

J is TRBJ2-7 and V is TRBV6-6; 7 positions agree with TRBD1. Germline V CDR1 and CDR2: MNHNY, SVGAGI (reference sequence). There are 13 residues in the CDR3. Germline trimming cut 7 bases from V and 2 bases from J; bases unmatched to any gene: 5. The CDR3 sequence: CASIRTGTYEQYF. CDR3 sequence (DNA): TGTGCCAGCATTCGGACAGGAACCTACGAGCAGTACTTC.